This T cell receptor (beta chain) emerged from a study of blood T cells in healthy people across ages. Study observations and caveats: No one knew whether donors had CMV, which possibly confounded expanded clonotype changes. A strong correlation was seen between TCR beta diversity and naive T cell percentage. The study found more naive CD4+ cells and higher diversity in long-lived than aged donors.

The use of a sample-barcoded 5' primer and a J-beta primer mix characterized a second PCR of about 7 to 12 cycles. Sequencing yielded, for each sample, at least 3 million paired-end reads carrying CDR3. TCRdb reanalysed the 5' RACE reads using MiXCR and keeps one entry per CDR3 protein. The table lists 1.8 million or so distinct CDR3 sequences, 30% to 40% of them singletons. As concerns this clonotype: Its antigen is still unknown.

The CDR3 has 13 amino acids. V was shortened by 7 bases and J by 2 bases, with 10 bases between the two germline ends. In germline, CDR1 is MDHEN, CDR2 SYDVKM. Sequencing was carried out using blood. The TCR sequence derives from a human donor in good health. The chain carries TRBV28 and TRBJ2-3; D might be TRBD2 (5 bases). Here the CDR3 DNA reads TGTGCCAGCACAACGGGGAACACAGATACGCAGTATTTT. This sequence encodes CASTTGNTDTQYF.